One sample yielded the 18 T cell receptor beta chains listed below, sequenced in a study of identical twins. TCRdb itself ran the 5' RACE reads through MiXCR, one entry per CDR3 protein. Seen here are hundreds of thousands of distinct CDR3 sequences, under 9.5% observed once, and the top ten hold less than 2.5%. These sequences were also reported in another study, on yellow fever vaccine responses in identical twins.

Sequenced input: memory (CD45RO+) T cells sorted from blood. Receptors were obtained from a woman aged 18 to 35 in good health.

Remarks on this clonotype: A much larger clone sits a single nucleotide away, making a read error possible. This chain uses TRBV12-3 or TRBV12-4 with TRBJ2-3, with D perhaps TRBD2 (5 bases). This CDR3 has 14 residues. Written as DNA, the CDR3 is TGTGCCAGCAGCACCCCCCTGGGGAGAGATACGCAGTGTTTT. It codes for CASSTPLGRDTQCF.

This chain joins TRBV5-5 and TRBJ2-7; 11 bases align to TRBD2. The J segment lost 7 bases and the V segment lost 4 bases, leaving 7 bases of the junction unmatched. This CDR3 comprises 14 residues. Per the germline V gene, CDR1 is SGHKS and CDR2 is YYEKEE (reference sequence). The CDR3 DNA reads as TGTGCCAGCAGCACCGTAGCGGGGGGGAGTGAGCAGTACGTC. Encoded protein: CASSTVAGGSEQYV.

This clonotype occurred a few times. This rearrangement joins TRBV24-1 to TRBJ2-5; 12 bases agree with TRBD2. This CDR3 comprises 16 residues. V was clipped by 4 bases and J by 5 bases; unmatched bases: 7. In germline, CDR1 is KGHDR, CDR2 SFDVKD. The CDR3 region is CATSESGLAGWETQYF. The CDR3 DNA reads TGTGCCACCAGTGAATCAGGACTAGCGGGATGGGAGACCCAGTACTTC.

The J gene is TRBJ2-3, the V gene TRBV7-2; D is unresolved. The CDR3 is 16 residues long. CDR1 and CDR2 from the germline V gene are SGHTA and FQGNSA. Trimming left V 5 bases short and J 0 bases short, with 15 bases between. CDR3 residues: CASSRLRRISTDTQYF. The CDR3 DNA is TGTGCCAGCAGCCGCCTCCGGCGGATAAGCACAGATACGCAGTATTTT.

This clonotype came up a few times. This chain links TRBV19 with TRBJ2-7; 9 bases map to TRBD1. The CDR3 sequence is 13 residues long. Germline V gene sequence: CDR1 LNHDA, CDR2 SQIVND (reference sequence). The ends lost 4 bases at V and 4 bases at J; junction bases unmatched: 2. The CDR3 nucleotides read TGTGCCAGTAGTACACAGGGGGCTTACGAGCAGTACTTC. Its translation is CASSTQGAYEQYF.

In its sample, this clonotype was seen a few times. This sequence joins TRBV5-1 and TRBJ1-1; 8 positions match TRBD1. Germline V gene data show CDR1 as SGHRS and CDR2 as YFSETQ. Trimming at V came to 3 bases and at J to 1 base, leaving 5 bases not matched to a gene. The CDR3 totals 15 residues. In nucleotides, the CDR3 is TGCGCCAGCAGCTCGGGACAGGAAGCGAACACTGAAGCTTTCTTT. Its protein is CASSSGQEANTEAFF. The whole variable domain, filled in from reference TRBV5-1 and TRBJ1-1, reads KAGVTQTPRYLIKTRGQQVTLSCSPISGHRSVSWYQQTPGQGLQFLFEYFSETQRNKGNFPGRFSGRQFSNSRSEMNVSTLELGDSALYLCASSSGQEANTEAFFGQGTRLTVV.

The chain uses TRBV14 and TRBJ1-3; unclear D gene. This CDR3 spans 14 amino acids. Germline-derived CDR1 and CDR2 are SGHDN and FVKESK. V gave up 0 bases and J gave up 2 bases, with 5 bases separating them. The CDR3 nucleotides are TGTGCCAGCAGCCAAGAGGGAGCTGGAAACACCATATATTTT. Encoded protein: CASSQEGAGNTIYF.

Only a few counts were recorded for this clonotype. This chain links TRBV28 with TRBJ1-4, with TRBD1 as a possible D gene (5 bases). V dropped 6 bases and J dropped 4 bases, with 15 bases sitting between them. Germline lookup yields CDR1 MDHEN and CDR2 SYDVKM. CDR3 size: 15 residues. CDR3 loop: CASRQGTAYNEKLFF. CDR3 DNA sequence: TGTGCCAGCAGGCAAGGGACTGCTTATAATGAAAAACTGTTTTTT.

The chain carries TRBV29-1 and TRBJ2-2; no reliable D call. The CDR3 consists of 12 residues. Germline CDR1 SQVTM, CDR2 ANQGSEA. V gave up 4 bases and J gave up 6 bases, with 9 bases separating them. The CDR3 coding sequence is TGCAGCGTTGGAAGGGTGGCCGGGGAGCTGTTTTTT. Translated: CSVGRVAGELFF.

Many counts were recorded for this clonotype. This chain uses TRBV20-1 with TRBJ2-7; 8 bases match TRBD1. V lost 6 bases, J lost 3 bases, and 13 bases stayed unmatched. The CDR3 has 15 amino acids. The germline gives CDR1 DFQATT, CDR2 SNEGSKA (reference sequence). The CDR3 spells CSATPVGQAGYEQYF. The CDR3 DNA sequence: TGCAGTGCCACCCCCGTGGGACAGGCCGGCTACGAGCAGTACTTC.

The chain is built from TRBV10-3 and TRBJ2-1; D possibly corresponds to TRBD1 (6 bases). Germline V gene data show CDR1 as ENHRY and CDR2 as SYGVKD. Trimming stripped 3 bases from V and 5 bases from J, with 8 bases between. This CDR3 spans 13 amino acids. The CDR3 sequence is CAISETGNNEQFF. The CDR3 DNA reads as TGTGCCATCAGTGAAACAGGGAACAATGAGCAGTTCTTC.

The chain uses TRBV6-1 and TRBJ2-7; D possibly matches TRBD1 or TRBD2 (5 bases each). This CDR3 spans 15 amino acids. Germline V gene data show CDR1 as MNHNS and CDR2 as SASEGT. V dropped 4 bases and J dropped 2 bases, with 15 bases sitting between them. Here the CDR3 reads CASSGSGRPTYEQYV. In DNA, the CDR3 is TGTGCCAGCAGTGGGTCGGGACGCCCCACCTACGAGCAGTACGTC.

This clonotype was seen at least ten times. The V and J genes are TRBV3-1 and TRBJ1-1; D is undetermined. From germline, CDR1 is LGHDT and CDR2 YNNKEL (reference sequence). Trimming removed 3 bases from V and 1 base from J, with 9 bases in between. CDR3 size: 14 residues. The CDR3, as DNA: TGTGCCAGCAGCCATGGTAGCGGGAACACTGAAGCTTTCTTT. It encodes CASSHGSGNTEAFF.

A few counts support this clonotype. V and J are TRBV20-1 and TRBJ1-2; D is uncertain. This CDR3 has 12 residues. Looked up from germline, CDR1 is DFQATT and CDR2 is SNEGSKA (reference sequence). V was pared by 3 bases and J by 5 bases, with 10 bases between. The CDR3 protein is CSARAQGYGYTF. DNA of the CDR3: TGCAGTGCTAGGGCCCAAGGGTATGGCTACACCTTC.

The chain combines TRBV5-5 with TRBJ1-6; 9 bases are a match to TRBD1. Germline CDR1 reads SGHKS; CDR2 reads YYEKEE (reference sequence). This CDR3 contains 17 residues. The ends lost 5 bases at V and 6 bases at J; junction bases unmatched: 12. For the CDR3, the DNA is TGTGCCAGCAGAGAATATGAGGGACAGGGCGGTAATTCACCCCTCCACTTT. Translated, it gives CASREYEGQGGNSPLHF.

This clonotype was observed a handful of times. For the CDR3, the DNA is TGTGCCAGCAGCTTAGCCGGCGGGACTAGCGGGATGGGGGAGCAGTTCTTC. Translating gives CASSLAGGTSGMGEQFF. This chain uses TRBV7-9 with TRBJ2-1, with 13 nucleotides matching TRBD2. Trimming at V came to 0 bases and at J to 10 bases, leaving 9 bases not matched to a gene. Germline lookup yields CDR1 SEHNR and CDR2 FQNEAQ (reference sequence). The CDR3 loop spans 17 amino acids. Complete variable domain (other parts from reference TRBV7-9 and TRBJ2-1): DTGVSQNPRHKITKRGQNVTFRCDPISEHNRLYWYRQTLGQGPEFLTYFQNEAQLEKSRLLSDRFSAERPKGSFSTLEIQRTEQGDSAMYLCASSLAGGTSGMGEQFFGPGTRLTVL.

This clonotype appeared a few times. CDR3 region: CASRGDRAGTQYF. The CDR3 nucleotides are TGTGCCAGCAGAGGCGACAGGGCGGGTACGCAGTATTTT. This rearrangement joins TRBV12-3 or TRBV12-4 to TRBJ2-3; 7 bases are shared with TRBD1. The CDR3 is 13 amino acids. J gave up 8 bases and V 6 bases, and 8 bases lay outside the gene matches.

On this clonotype itself: Sequence at one end of the junction differs from germline and may be a read error. This chain links TRBV6-1 with TRBJ1-2; TRBD1 might be the D (5 bases). CDR1 is MNHNS and CDR2 is SASEGT in the germline V gene. The CDR3 spans 11 residues. CDR3 protein: CANSGPGLYTF. The DNA for the CDR3 is TGTGCCAACAGTGGACCAGGGTTATACACCTTC.